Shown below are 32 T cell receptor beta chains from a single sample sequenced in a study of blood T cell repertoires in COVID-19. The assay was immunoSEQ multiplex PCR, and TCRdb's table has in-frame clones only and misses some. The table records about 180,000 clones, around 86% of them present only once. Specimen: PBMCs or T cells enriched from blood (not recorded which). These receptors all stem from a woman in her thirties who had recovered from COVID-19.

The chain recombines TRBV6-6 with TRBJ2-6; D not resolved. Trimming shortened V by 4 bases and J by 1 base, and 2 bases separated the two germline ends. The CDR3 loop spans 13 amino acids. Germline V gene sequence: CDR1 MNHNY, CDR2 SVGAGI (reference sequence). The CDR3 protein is CASSSSGANVLTF. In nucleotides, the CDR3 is TGTGCCAGCAGTTCTTCTGGGGCCAACGTCCTGACTTTC.

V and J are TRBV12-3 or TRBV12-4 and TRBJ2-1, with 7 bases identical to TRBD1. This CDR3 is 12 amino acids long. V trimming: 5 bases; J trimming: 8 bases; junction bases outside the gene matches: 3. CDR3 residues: CASSPRGHEQFF. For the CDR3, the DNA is TGTGCCAGCAGTCCTAGGGGGCATGAGCAGTTCTTC.

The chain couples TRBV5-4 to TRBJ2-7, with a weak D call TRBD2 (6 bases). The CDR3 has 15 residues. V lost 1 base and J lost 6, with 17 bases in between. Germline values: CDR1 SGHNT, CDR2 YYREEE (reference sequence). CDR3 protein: CASSLMFGQGLEQYF. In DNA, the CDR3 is TGTGCCAGCAGCTTGATGTTTGGGCAGGGACTCGAGCAGTACTTC. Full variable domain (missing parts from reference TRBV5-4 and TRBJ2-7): ETGVTQSPTHLIKTRGQQVTLRCSSQSGHNTVSWYQQALGQGPQFIFQYYREEENGRGNFPPRFSGLQFPNYSSELNVNALELDDSALYLCASSLMFGQGLEQYFGPGTRLTVT.

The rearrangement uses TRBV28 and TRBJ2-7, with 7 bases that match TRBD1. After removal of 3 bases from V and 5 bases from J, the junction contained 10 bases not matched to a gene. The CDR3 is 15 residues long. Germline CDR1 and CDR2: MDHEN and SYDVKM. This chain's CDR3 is CASSFVTGVANEQYF. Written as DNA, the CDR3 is TGTGCCAGCAGTTTCGTTACAGGGGTAGCCAACGAGCAGTACTTC.

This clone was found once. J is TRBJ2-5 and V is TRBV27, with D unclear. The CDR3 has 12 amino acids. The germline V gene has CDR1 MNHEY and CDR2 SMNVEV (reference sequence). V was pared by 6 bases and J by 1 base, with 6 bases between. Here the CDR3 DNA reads TGTGCCAGCAGCCCTAGCCAAGAGACCCAGTACTTC. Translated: CASSPSQETQYF.

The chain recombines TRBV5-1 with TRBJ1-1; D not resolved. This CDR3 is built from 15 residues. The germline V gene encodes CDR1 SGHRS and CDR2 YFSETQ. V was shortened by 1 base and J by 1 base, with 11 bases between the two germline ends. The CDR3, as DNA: TGCGCCAGCAGCTTGTACGCAGGAACGAACACTGAAGCTTTCTTT. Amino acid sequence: CASSLYAGTNTEAFF.

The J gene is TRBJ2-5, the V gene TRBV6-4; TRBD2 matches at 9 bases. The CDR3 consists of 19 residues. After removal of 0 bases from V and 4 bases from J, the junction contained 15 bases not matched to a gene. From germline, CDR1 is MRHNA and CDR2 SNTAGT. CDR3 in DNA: TGTGCCAGCAGTGACTCGAATGGGCGGGAGGGCGGATGGGTAGAGACCCAGTACTTC. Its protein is CASSDSNGREGGWVETQYF.

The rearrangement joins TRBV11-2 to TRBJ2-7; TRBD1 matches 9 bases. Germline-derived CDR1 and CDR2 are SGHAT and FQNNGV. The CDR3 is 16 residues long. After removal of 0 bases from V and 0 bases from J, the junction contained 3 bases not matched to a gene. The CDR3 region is CASSLDGTGSSYEQYF. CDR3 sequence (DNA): TGTGCCAGCAGCTTAGATGGGACAGGGTCCTCCTACGAGCAGTACTTC. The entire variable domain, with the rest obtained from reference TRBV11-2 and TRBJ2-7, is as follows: EAGVAQSPRYKIIEKRQSVAFWCNPISGHATLYWYQQILGQGPKLLIQFQNNGVVDDSQLPKDRFSAERLKGVDSTLKIQPAKLEDSAVYLCASSLDGTGSSYEQYFGPGTRLTVT.

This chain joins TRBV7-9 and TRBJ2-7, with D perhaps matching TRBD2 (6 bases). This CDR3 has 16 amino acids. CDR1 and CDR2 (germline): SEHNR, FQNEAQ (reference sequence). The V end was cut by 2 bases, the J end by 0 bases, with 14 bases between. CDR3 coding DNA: TGTGCCAGCAGCTTAACTTCCGGACTAAGCTCCTACGAGCAGTACTTC. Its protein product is CASSLTSGLSSYEQYF.

The CDR3 nucleotides are TGTGCCAGCAGTTTTGGGGAGGGGGGCTACGAGCAGTACTTC. Protein: CASSFGEGGYEQYF. This chain connects TRBV6-5 to TRBJ2-7; maybe TRBD2 (7 bases). The V gene lost 4 bases and the J gene lost 3 bases, with 13 bases spanning the gap. Germline CDR1 and CDR2: MNHEY and SVGAGI. The length of the CDR3 is 14 residues.

CDR3 sequence reads: CASSTRSRGFDGYTF. Here the CDR3 DNA reads TGTGCCAGCAGTACACGATCCAGGGGCTTTGATGGCTACACCTTC. This chain joins TRBV28 and TRBJ1-2; possibly TRBD1 for D (6 bases). The germline CDR1 and CDR2 sequences are MDHEN and SYDVKM. This CDR3 is built from 15 residues. The V end was cut by 5 bases, the J end by 6 bases, with 19 bases between.

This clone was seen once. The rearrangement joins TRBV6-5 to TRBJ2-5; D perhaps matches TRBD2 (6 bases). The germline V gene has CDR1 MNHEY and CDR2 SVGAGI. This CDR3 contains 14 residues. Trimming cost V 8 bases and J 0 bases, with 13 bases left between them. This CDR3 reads CASRRGKYQETQYF. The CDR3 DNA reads TGTGCCAGCCGTCGGGGGAAGTACCAAGAGACCCAGTACTTC.

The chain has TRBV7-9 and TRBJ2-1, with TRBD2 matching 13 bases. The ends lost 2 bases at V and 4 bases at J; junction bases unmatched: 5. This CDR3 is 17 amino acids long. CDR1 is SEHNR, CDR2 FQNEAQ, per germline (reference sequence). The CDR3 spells CASSLTTSGRWYNEQFF. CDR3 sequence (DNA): TGTGCCAGCAGCTTAACGACTAGCGGGAGGTGGTACAATGAGCAGTTCTTC.

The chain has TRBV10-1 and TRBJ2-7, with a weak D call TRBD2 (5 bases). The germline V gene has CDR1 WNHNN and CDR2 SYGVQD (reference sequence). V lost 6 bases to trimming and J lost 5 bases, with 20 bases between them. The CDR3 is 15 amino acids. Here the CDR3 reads CASSPRVAGRDEQYF. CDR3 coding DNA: TGCGCCAGCAGCCCAAGGGTGGCCGGGCGGGACGAGCAGTACTTC.

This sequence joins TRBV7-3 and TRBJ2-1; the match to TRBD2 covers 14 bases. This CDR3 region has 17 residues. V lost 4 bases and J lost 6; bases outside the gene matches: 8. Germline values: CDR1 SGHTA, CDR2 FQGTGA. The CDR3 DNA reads TGTGCCAGCAGCTCCAAAGCCGGGACTAGCGGGAGCAATGAGCAGTTCTTC. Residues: CASSSKAGTSGSNEQFF.

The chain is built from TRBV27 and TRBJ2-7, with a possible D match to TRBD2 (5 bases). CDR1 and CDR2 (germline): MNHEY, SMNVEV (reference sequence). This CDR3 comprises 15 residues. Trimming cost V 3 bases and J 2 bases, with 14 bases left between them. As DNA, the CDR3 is TGTGCCAGCAGTTTTGGTTTGCGGGCGGCCTACGAGCAGTACTTC. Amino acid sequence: CASSFGLRAAYEQYF.

In nucleotides, the CDR3 is TGTGCCAGCAGCTCCACGGAGTCAAACACCATATATTTT. Encoded protein: CASSSTESNTIYF. The chain uses TRBV7-9 and TRBJ1-3; D is unclear. Germline assignment: CDR1 SEHNR and CDR2 FQNEAQ (reference sequence). Trimming took 4 bases from V and 6 from J, leaving 10 bases between them. CDR3 size: 13 residues.

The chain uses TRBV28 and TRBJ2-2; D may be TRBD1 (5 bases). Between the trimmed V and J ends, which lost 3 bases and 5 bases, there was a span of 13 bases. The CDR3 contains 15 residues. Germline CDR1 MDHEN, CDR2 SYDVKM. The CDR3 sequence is CASSLTAFRTGELFF. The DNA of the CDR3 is TGTGCCAGCAGTTTGACAGCGTTTCGGACCGGGGAGCTGTTTTTT.

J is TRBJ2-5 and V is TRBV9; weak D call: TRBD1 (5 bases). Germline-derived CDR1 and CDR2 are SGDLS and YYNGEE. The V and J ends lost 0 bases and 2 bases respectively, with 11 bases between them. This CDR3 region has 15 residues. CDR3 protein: CASSVEAQGQETQYF. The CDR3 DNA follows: TGTGCCAGCAGCGTAGAGGCGCAGGGTCAAGAGACCCAGTACTTC. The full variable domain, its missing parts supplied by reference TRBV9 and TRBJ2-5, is DSGVTQTPKHLITATGQRVTLRCSPRSGDLSVYWYQQSLDQGLQFLIQYYNGEERAKGNILERFSAQQFPDLHSELNLSSLELGDSALYFCASSVEAQGQETQYFGPGTRLLVL.

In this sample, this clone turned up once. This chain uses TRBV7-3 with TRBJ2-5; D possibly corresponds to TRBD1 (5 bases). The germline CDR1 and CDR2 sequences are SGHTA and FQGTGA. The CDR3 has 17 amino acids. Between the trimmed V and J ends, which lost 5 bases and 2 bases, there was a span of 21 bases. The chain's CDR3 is CASSLGLARQGQETQYF. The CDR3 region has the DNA TGTGCCAGCAGCCTGGGTCTCGCGCGGCAGGGACAAGAGACCCAGTACTTC.

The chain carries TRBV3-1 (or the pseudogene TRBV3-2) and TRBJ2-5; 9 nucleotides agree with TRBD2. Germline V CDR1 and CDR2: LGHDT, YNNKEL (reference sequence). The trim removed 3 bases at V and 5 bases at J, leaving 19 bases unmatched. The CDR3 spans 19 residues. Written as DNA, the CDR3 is TGTGCCAGCAGCCACAAACGGTCGCTAGCGGGACCAGTGGTGGAGACCCAGTACTTC. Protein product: CASSHKRSLAGPVVETQYF.

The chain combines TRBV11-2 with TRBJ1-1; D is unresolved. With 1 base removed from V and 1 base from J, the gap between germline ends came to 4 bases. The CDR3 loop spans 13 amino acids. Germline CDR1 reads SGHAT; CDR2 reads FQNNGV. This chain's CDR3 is CASSLVQNTEAFF. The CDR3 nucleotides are TGTGCCAGCAGCTTAGTACAGAACACTGAAGCTTTCTTT.

The CDR3 DNA follows: TGTGCCAGCAGCAAAAACAGGGTCACCGGGGAGCTGTTTTTT. Its translation is CASSKNRVTGELFF. V is TRBV7-3 and J is TRBJ2-2; TRBD1 is a possible D gene (6 bases). The CDR3 covers 14 residues. Germline CDR1 reads SGHTA; CDR2 reads FQGTGA. V dropped 5 bases and J dropped 4 bases, with 11 bases sitting between them. The full variable domain, its missing parts supplied by reference TRBV7-3 and TRBJ2-2, is GAGVSQTPSNKVTEKGKYVELRCDPISGHTALYWYRQSLGQGPEFLIYFQGTGAADDSGLPNDRFFAVRPEGSVSTLKIQRTERGDSAVYLCASSKNRVTGELFFGEGSRLTVL.

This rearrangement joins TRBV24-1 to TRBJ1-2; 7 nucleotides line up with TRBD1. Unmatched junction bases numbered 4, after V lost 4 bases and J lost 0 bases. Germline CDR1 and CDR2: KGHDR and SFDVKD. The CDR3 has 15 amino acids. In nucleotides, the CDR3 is TGTGCCACCAGTGAGGCCAGGGGGGCTAACTATGGCTACACCTTC. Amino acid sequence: CATSEARGANYGYTF.

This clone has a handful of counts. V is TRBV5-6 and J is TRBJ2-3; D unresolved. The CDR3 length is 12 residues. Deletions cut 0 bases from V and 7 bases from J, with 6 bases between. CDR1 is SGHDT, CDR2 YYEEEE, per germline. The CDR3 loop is CASSLGPNTQYF. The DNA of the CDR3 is TGTGCCAGCAGCTTGGGGCCCAATACGCAGTATTTT. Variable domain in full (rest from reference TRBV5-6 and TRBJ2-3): DAGVTQSPTHLIKTRGQQVTLRCSPKSGHDTVSWYQQALGQGPQFIFQYYEEEERQRGNFPDRFSGHQFPNYSSELNVNALLLGDSALYLCASSLGPNTQYFGPGTRLTVL.

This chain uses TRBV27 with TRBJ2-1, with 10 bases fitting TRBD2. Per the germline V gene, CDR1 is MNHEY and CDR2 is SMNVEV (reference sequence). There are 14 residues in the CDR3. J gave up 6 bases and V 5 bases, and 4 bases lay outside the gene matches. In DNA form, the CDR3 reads TGTGCCAGCAGTCCGATAGCGGGAGGCAATGAGCAGTTCTTC. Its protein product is CASSPIAGGNEQFF.

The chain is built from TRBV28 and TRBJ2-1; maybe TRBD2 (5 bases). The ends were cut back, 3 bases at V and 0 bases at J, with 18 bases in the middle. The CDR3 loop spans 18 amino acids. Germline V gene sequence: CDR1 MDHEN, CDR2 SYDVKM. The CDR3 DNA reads TGTGCCAGCAGTTTTTCCTGGATAGCGTATAGCTCCTACAATGAGCAGTTCTTC. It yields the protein CASSFSWIAYSSYNEQFF.

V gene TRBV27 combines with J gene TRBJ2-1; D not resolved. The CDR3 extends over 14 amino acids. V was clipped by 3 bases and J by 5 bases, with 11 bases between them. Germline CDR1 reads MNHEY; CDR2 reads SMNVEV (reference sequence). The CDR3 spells CASSFSTANNEQFF. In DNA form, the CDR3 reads TGTGCCAGCAGTTTTTCTACAGCTAACAATGAGCAGTTCTTC.

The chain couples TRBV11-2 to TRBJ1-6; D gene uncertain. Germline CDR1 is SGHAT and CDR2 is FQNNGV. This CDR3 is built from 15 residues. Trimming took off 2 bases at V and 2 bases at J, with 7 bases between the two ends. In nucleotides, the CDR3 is TGTGCCAGCAGCTTAAGAGATGCCTATAATTCACCCCTCCACTTT. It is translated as CASSLRDAYNSPLHF.

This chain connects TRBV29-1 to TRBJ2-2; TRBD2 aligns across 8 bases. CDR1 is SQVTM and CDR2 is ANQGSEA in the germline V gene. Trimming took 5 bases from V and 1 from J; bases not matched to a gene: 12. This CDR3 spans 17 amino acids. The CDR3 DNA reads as TGCAGCGTTCGACCCCTTACGGGAGGGGGGAACACCGGGGAGCTGTTTTTT. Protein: CSVRPLTGGGNTGELFF.

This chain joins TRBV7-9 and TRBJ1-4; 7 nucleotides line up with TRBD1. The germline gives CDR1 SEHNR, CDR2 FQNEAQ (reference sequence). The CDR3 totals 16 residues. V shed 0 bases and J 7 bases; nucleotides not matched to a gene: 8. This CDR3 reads CASSLAGRGRVEKLFF. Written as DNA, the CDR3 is TGTGCCAGCAGCTTAGCTGGTAGGGGGCGCGTTGAAAAACTGTTTTTT.

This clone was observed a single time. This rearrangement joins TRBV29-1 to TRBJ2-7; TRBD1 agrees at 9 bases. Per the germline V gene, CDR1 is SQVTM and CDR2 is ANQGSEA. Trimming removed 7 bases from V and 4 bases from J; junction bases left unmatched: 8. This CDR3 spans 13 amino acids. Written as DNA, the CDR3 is TGCAGCGGCGGACAGGGGATGGCATACGAGCAGTACTTC. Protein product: CSGGQGMAYEQYF.